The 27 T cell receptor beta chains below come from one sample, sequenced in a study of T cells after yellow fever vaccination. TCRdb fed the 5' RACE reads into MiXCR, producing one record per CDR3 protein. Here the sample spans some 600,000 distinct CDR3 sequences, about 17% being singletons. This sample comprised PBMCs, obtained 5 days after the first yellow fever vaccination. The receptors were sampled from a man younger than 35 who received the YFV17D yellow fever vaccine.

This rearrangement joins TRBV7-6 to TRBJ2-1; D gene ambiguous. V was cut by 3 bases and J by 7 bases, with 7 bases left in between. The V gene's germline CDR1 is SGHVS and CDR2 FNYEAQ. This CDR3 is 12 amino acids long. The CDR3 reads CASSFWRNEQFF. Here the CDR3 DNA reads TGTGCCAGCAGCTTTTGGAGAAATGAGCAGTTCTTC.

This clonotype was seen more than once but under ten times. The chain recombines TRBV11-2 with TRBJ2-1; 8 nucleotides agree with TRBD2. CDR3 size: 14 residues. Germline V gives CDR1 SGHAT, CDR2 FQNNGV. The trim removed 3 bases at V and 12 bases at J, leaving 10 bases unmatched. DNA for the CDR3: TGTGCCAGCAGCTTGCCGGCAGGCGGGGGGCGGCAGTTCTTC. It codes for CASSLPAGGGRQFF.

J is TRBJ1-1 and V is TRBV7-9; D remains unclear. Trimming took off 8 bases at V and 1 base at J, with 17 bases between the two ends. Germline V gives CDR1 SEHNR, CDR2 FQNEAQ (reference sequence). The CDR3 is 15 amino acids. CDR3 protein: CASRASRAENTEAFF. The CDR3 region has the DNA TGTGCCAGCCGCGCCTCTAGGGCGGAGAACACTGAAGCTTTCTTT. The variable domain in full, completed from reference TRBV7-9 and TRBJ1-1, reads DTGVSQNPRHKITKRGQNVTFRCDPISEHNRLYWYRQTLGQGPEFLTYFQNEAQLEKSRLLSDRFSAERPKGSFSTLEIQRTEQGDSAMYLCASRASRAENTEAFFGQGTRLTVV.

The DNA for the CDR3 is TGTGCCAGCAGGGGTGAGACTAGCGGGGTATCGGAGACCCAGTACTTC. Its protein product is CASRGETSGVSETQYF. The chain couples TRBV12-3 or TRBV12-4 to TRBJ2-5; 11 bases align to TRBD2. V was clipped by 6 bases and J by 5 bases; unmatched bases: 11. The CDR3 totals 16 residues.

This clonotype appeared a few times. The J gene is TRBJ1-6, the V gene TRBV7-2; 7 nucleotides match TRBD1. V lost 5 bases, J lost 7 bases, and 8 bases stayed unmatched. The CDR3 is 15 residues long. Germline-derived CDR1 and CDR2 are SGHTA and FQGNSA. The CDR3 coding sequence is TGTGCCAGCAGCCGATGGGGACAGCTAAATTCACCCCTCCACTTT. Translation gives CASSRWGQLNSPLHF.

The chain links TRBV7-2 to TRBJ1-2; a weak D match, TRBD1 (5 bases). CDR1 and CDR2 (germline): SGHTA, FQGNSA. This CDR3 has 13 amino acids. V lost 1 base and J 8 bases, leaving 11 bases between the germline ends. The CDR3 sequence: CASSLDKQDGYTF. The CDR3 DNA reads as TGTGCCAGCAGCTTAGACAAACAGGACGGCTACACCTTC.

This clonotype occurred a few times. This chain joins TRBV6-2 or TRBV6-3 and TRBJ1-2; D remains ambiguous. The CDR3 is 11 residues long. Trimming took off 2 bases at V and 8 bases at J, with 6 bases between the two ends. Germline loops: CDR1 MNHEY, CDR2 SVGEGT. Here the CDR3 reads CASSYTRGYTF. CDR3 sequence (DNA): TGTGCCAGCAGTTACACACGCGGCTACACCTTC.

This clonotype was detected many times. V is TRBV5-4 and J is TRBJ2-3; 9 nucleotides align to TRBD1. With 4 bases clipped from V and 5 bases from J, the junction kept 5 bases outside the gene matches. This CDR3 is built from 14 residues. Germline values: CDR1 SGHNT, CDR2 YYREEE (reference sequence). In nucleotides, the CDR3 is TGTGCCAGCAGCCCCTGGACAGGGGAAGATACGCAGTATTTT. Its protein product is CASSPWTGEDTQYF.

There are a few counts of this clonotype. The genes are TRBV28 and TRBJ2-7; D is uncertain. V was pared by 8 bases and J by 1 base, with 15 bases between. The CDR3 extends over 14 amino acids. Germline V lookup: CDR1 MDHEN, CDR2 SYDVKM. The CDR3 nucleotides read TGTGCCAGCCGGCCTAGTCCCCCTTCCTACGAGCAGTACGTC. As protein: CASRPSPPSYEQYV.

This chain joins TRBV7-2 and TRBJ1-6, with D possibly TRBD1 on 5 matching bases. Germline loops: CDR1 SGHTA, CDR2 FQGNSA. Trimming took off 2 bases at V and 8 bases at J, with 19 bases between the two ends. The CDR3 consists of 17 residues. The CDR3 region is CASSLRYKAGKDSPLHF. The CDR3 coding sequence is TGTGCCAGCAGCTTACGGTATAAGGCAGGGAAAGATTCACCCCTCCACTTT.

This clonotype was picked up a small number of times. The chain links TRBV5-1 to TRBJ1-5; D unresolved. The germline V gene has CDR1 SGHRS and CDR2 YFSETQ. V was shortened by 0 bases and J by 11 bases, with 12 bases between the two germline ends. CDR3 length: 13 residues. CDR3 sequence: CASSLVPSAAQHF. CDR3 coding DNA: TGCGCCAGCAGCTTGGTCCCATCAGCGGCCCAGCATTTT. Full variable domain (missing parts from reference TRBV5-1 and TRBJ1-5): KAGVTQTPRYLIKTRGQQVTLSCSPISGHRSVSWYQQTPGQGLQFLFEYFSETQRNKGNFPGRFSGRQFSNSRSEMNVSTLELGDSALYLCASSLVPSAAQHFGDGTRLSIL.

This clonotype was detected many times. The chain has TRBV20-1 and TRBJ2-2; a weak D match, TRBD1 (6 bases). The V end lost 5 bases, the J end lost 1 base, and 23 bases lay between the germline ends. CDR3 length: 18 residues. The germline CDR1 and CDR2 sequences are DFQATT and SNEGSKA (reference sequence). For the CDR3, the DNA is TGCAGTGCTGTAGACCGAGGAACAGGGTCTTGGAACACCGGGGAGCTGTTTTTT. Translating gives CSAVDRGTGSWNTGELFF.

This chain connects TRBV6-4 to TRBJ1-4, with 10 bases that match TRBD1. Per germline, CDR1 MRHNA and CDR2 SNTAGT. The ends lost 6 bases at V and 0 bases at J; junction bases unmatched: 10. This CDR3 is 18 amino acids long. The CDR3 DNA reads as TGTGCCAGCAGCCGACTCGGACAGGGGGAAGCAACTAATGAAAAACTGTTTTTT. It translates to CASSRLGQGEATNEKLFF.

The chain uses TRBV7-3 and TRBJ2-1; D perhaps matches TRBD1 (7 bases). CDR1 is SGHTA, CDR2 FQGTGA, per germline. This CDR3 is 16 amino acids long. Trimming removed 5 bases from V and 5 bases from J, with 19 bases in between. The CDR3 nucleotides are TGTGCCAGCAGCGCCCACCCAGGGGGGCCTAACAATGAGCAGTTCTTC. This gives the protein CASSAHPGGPNNEQFF. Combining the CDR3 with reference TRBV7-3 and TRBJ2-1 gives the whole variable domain GAGVSQTPSNKVTEKGKYVELRCDPISGHTALYWYRQSLGQGPEFLIYFQGTGAADDSGLPNDRFFAVRPEGSVSTLKIQRTERGDSAVYLCASSAHPGGPNNEQFFGPGTRLTVL.

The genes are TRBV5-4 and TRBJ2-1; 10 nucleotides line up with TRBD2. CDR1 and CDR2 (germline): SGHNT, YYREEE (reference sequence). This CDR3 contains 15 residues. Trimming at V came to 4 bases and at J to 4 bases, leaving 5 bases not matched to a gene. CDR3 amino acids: CASSIASGGYNEQFF. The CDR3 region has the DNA TGTGCCAGCAGCATCGCTAGCGGGGGTTACAATGAGCAGTTCTTC.

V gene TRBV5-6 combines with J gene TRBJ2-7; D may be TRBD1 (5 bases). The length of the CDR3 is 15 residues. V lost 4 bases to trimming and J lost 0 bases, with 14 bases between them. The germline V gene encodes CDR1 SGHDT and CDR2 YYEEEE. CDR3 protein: CASSPRVRSSYEQYV. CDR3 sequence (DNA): TGTGCCAGCAGCCCCAGGGTAAGGAGCTCCTACGAGCAGTACGTC.

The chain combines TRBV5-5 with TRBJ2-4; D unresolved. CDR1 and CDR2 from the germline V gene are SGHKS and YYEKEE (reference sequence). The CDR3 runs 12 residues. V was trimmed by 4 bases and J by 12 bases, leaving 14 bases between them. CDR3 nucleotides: TGTGCCAGCAGCCCCCAGCAAAGTGGTCAGTACTTC. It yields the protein CASSPQQSGQYF.

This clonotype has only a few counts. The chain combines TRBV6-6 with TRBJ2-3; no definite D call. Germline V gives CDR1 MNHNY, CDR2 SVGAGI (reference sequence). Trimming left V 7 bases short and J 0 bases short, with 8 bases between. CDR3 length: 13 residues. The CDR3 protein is CASMLISTDTQYF. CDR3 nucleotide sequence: TGTGCCAGCATGCTCATAAGCACAGATACGCAGTATTTT.

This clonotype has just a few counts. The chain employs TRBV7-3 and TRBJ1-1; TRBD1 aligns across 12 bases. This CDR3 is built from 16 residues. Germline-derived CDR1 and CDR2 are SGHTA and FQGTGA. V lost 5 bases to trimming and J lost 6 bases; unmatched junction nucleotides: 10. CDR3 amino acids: CASSVGTGGNGAEAFF. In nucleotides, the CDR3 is TGTGCCAGCAGCGTAGGGACAGGGGGCAATGGCGCTGAAGCTTTCTTT.

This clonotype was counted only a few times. The DNA for the CDR3 is TGTGCCAGCAGTTCCTCGGACAGGGGGGCCTACGAGCAGTACTTC. Its translation is CASSSSDRGAYEQYF. The rearrangement links TRBV6-5 to TRBJ2-7; 10 nucleotides agree with TRBD1. This CDR3 is 15 amino acids long. Germline trimming cut 4 bases from V and 2 bases from J; bases unmatched to any gene: 5. Germline-derived CDR1 and CDR2 are MNHEY and SVGAGI.

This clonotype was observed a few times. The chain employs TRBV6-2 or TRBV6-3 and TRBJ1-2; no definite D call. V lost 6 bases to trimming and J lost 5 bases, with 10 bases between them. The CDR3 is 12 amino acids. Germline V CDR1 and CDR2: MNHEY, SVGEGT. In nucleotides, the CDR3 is TGTGCCAGCAGCGCTCAGTGGTATGGCTACACCTTC. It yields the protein CASSAQWYGYTF.

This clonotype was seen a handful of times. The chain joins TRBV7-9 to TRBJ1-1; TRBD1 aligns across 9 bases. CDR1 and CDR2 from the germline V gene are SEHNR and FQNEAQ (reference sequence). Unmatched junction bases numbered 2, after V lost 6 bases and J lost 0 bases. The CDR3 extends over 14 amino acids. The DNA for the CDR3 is TGTGCCAGCAGGGACAGGGGATTGAACACTGAAGCTTTCTTT. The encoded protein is CASRDRGLNTEAFF.

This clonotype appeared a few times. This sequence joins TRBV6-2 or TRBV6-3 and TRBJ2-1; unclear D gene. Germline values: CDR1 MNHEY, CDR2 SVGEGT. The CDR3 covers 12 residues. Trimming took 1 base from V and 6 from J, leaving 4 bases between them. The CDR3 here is CASSYWGNEQFF. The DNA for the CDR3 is TGTGCCAGCAGTTACTGGGGCAATGAGCAGTTCTTC.

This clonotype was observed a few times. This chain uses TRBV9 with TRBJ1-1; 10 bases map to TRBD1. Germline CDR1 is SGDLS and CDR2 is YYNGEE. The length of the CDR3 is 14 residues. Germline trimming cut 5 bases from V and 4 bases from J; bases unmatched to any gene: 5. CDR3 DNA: TGTGCCAGCAGTTTCCGGGACAGGGGCACTGAAGCTTTCTTT. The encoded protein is CASSFRDRGTEAFF.

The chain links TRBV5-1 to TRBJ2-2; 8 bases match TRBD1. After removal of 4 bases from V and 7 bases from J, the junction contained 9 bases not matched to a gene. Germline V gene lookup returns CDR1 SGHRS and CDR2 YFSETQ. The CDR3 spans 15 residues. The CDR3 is CASSSEGQGVGELFF. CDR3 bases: TGCGCCAGCAGCAGTGAAGGACAGGGAGTCGGGGAGCTGTTTTTT.

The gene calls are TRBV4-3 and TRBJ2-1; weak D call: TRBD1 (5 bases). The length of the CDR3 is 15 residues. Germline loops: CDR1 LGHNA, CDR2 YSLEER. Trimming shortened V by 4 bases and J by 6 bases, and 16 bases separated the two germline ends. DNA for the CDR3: TGCGCCAGCAGCCCGCAGGACACCTCTACCAATGAGCAGTTCTTC. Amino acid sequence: CASSPQDTSTNEQFF.

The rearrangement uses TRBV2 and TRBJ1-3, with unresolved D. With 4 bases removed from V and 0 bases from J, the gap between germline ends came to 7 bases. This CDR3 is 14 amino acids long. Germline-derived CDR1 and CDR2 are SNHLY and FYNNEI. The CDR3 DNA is TGTGCCAGCAGTGTTCCGAGCTCTGGAAACACCATATATTTT. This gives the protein CASSVPSSGNTIYF.